This T cell receptor (beta chain) comes out of a study of T cells after yellow fever vaccination. Study as a whole: SMART-Seq v4 Ultra Low Input prepared libraries from low-cell fractions.

This clonotype was seen ten or more times. This CDR3 has 15 amino acids. The V gene's germline CDR1 is MDHEN and CDR2 SYDVKM. The ends lost 5 bases at V and 4 bases at J; junction bases unmatched: 7. One entry per CDR3 protein results from TCRdb running MiXCR on the 5' RACE reads. This table has 200,000 to 300,000 distinct CDR3 sequences, about 3.9% appearing once. The material was PBMCs, obtained 15 days after the yellow fever booster vaccination. The sequence was collected from a man aged 18 to 30 who received the YFV17D yellow fever vaccine. The genes are TRBV28 and TRBJ2-2, with 7 positions matching TRBD1. The CDR3 bases are TGTGCCAGCAGTCCACCCCCAGGGGGCACCGGGGAGCTGTTTTTT. Translation: CASSPPPGGTGELFF.